One T cell receptor beta chain is described in this entry. The target antigen is unknown. Enrollment shut out patients with autoimmune disease history or systemic immunosuppression. The record originates from a study of OX40 agonist ivuxolimab in advanced cancers. In the study overall: It was ivuxolimab, an agonistic anti-OX40 (CD134) antibody, that patients were treated with. Around 40% of patients had received prior checkpoint inhibitor therapy.

Measured with immunoSEQ multiplex PCR; TCRdb has only the in-frame clones, and not every one. The table lists fewer than 90,000 clones, roughly 88% of them singletons. The CDR3 has 13 amino acids. The V gene's germline CDR1 is LNHDA and CDR2 SQIVND (reference sequence). V dropped 4 bases and J dropped 11 bases, with 16 bases sitting between them. Study-level findings and limits: CD8+ T cells were the subset that, on average, had more expanded clones than CD4+.

The specimen comprised CD4+ or CD8+ T cells sorted from blood, sampled in a trial of the OX40 agonist ivuxolimab. This sequence was found in an adult with an advanced solid tumor such as melanoma, head and neck, liver or kidney cancer. This chain joins TRBV19 and TRBJ2-3; the D is unclear. As DNA, the CDR3 is TGTGCCAGTAGTAAGACCCGCGACTCGGGGCAGTATTTT. Residues: CASSKTRDSGQYF.